One sample yielded the 17 T cell receptor beta chains listed below, sequenced in a study of blood T cell repertoires in COVID-19. The table came from immunoSEQ multiplex PCR; TCRdb's copy has only in-frame clones and leaves some out. The sample includes hundreds of thousands of clones, 75% to 85% of them seen just once. What was sequenced was peripheral blood. The receptors here all came from a woman in her 50s with acute or convalescent COVID-19.

This clone appeared once. V gene TRBV10-1 combines with J gene TRBJ2-3; 8 bases map to TRBD2. The length of the CDR3 is 15 residues. The J segment lost 5 bases and the V segment lost 5 bases, leaving 9 bases of the junction unmatched. Germline CDR1 is WNHNN and CDR2 is SYGVQD (reference sequence). The chain's CDR3 is CASSNSGMRGDTQYF. CDR3 nucleotides: TGCGCCAGCAGTAATAGCGGGATGAGGGGAGATACGCAGTATTTT.

This chain links TRBV21-1 with TRBJ2-6; TRBD1 is taken as the D call from the table, unchecked against the DNA. TRBV21-1 counts as a pseudogene. The CDR3 length is 18 residues. CDR3 sequence: CASSIRQGALSGANVLTF. CDR3 bases: TGTGCCAGCAGCATACGACAGGGGGCATTGTCTGGGGCCAACGTCCTGACTTTC.

DNA of the CDR3: TGTGCCAGCACCCCGGGAGGGGCCAGTTCCTACGAGCAGTACTTC. Protein sequence: CASTPGGASSYEQYF. The chain has TRBV28 and TRBJ2-7; the match to TRBD2 covers 8 bases. The junction had 9 bases not matched to a gene; V was cut back by 7 bases and J by 1 base. This CDR3 spans 15 amino acids. Germline loops: CDR1 MDHEN, CDR2 SYDVKM. Using reference TRBV28 and TRBJ2-7 for the parts outside the CDR3, the full variable domain is DVKVTQSSRYLVKRTGEKVFLECVQDMDHENMFWYRQDPGLGLRLIYFSYDVKMKEKGDIPEGYSVSREKKERFSLILESASTNQTSMYLCASTPGGASSYEQYFGPGTRLTVT.

V usage is TRBV29-1 and J usage is TRBJ2-7; 8 positions match TRBD2. This CDR3 is 15 amino acids long. Losses at the gene ends were 3 bases for V and 6 bases for J; bases not matched to a gene: 13. The V gene's germline CDR1 is SQVTM and CDR2 ANQGSEA. The CDR3 DNA reads as TGCAGCGTTGACAAGGGGTCGGGAGGGCTTGGCGAGCAGTACTTC. The encoded protein is CSVDKGSGGLGEQYF.

The chain couples TRBV7-3 to TRBJ1-6; D might be TRBD1 (5 bases). The V gene lost 5 bases and the J gene lost 4 bases, with 15 bases spanning the gap. CDR1 SGHTA and CDR2 FQGTGA come from the germline V gene. CDR3 length: 16 amino acids. This chain's CDR3 is CASSPEGRGYNSPLHF. The CDR3, as DNA: TGTGCCAGCAGCCCGGAGGGACGGGGATATAATTCACCCCTCCACTTT.

This chain links TRBV18 with TRBJ1-2, with D possibly TRBD1 on 6 matching bases. Deletions cut 2 bases from V and 2 bases from J, with 12 bases between. The V gene's germline CDR1 is KGHSH and CDR2 LQKENI. This CDR3 contains 15 residues. CDR3 nucleotide sequence: TGTGCCAGCTCACCAGGGGGCCCTTTCAACTATGGCTACACCTTC. This translates into CASSPGGPFNYGYTF.

The chain carries TRBV5-5 and TRBJ2-2, with D maybe TRBD2 (7 bases). The V end was cut by 0 bases, the J end by 5 bases, with 11 bases between. Germline V lookup: CDR1 SGHKS, CDR2 YYEKEE (reference sequence). CDR3 size: 15 residues. The CDR3 reads CASSLAGGGTGELFF. CDR3 nucleotide sequence: TGTGCCAGCAGCTTGGCGGGGGGCGGAACCGGGGAGCTGTTTTTT.

This clone was seen a few times. This sequence joins TRBV29-1 and TRBJ1-2; the match to TRBD1 covers 7 bases. Trimming cost V 2 bases and J 7 bases; bases outside gene matches: 7. The germline gives CDR1 SQVTM, CDR2 ANQGSEA. The CDR3 covers 13 residues. CDR3 nucleotides: TGCAGCGTTGAACCCACCGACAGGGCTGGCTACACCTTC. This codes for CSVEPTDRAGYTF. The full variable domain, with the rest looked up from reference TRBV29-1 and TRBJ1-2, is SAVISQKPSRDICQRGTSLTIQCQVDSQVTMMFWYRQQPGQSLTLIATANQGSEATYESGFVIDKFPISRPNLTFSTLTVSNMSPEDSSIYLCSVEPTDRAGYTFGSGTRLTVV.

This rearrangement joins TRBV7-2 to TRBJ1-1; no clear D gene. V was trimmed by 3 bases and J by 9 bases, leaving 11 bases between them. The germline gives CDR1 SGHTA, CDR2 FQGNSA. The CDR3 has 12 amino acids. As DNA, the CDR3 is TGTGCCAGCAGCTTTATGAACAGTCAAGCTTTCTTT. As protein: CASSFMNSQAFF.

This rearrangement joins TRBV24-1 to TRBJ2-5; a possible D gene is TRBD2 (6 bases). Trimming shortened V by 4 bases and J by 5 bases, and 13 bases separated the two germline ends. Germline V CDR1 and CDR2: KGHDR, SFDVKD. The CDR3 has 14 amino acids. The CDR3 here is CATSEAGPRETQYF. The CDR3 DNA reads TGTGCCACCAGTGAGGCGGGACCAAGGGAGACCCAGTACTTC.

This chain connects TRBV11-2 to TRBJ2-7; 8 positions match TRBD1. V shed 5 bases and J 1 base; nucleotides not matched to a gene: 13. Germline V gene sequence: CDR1 SGHAT, CDR2 FQNNGV. This CDR3 spans 17 amino acids. The CDR3 DNA reads TGTGCCAGCAGCACCAAGCTGGTTCAGGGGGCATCCTACGAGCAGTACTTC. It specifies CASSTKLVQGASYEQYF.

This clone was seen just once. V is TRBV28 and J is TRBJ2-1, with a weak D call TRBD2 (6 bases). The CDR3 covers 17 residues. Germline lookup yields CDR1 MDHEN and CDR2 SYDVKM. V shed 2 bases and J shed 1 base, with 15 bases lying between them. The CDR3: CASSLGLARLSYNEQFF. In DNA, the CDR3 is TGTGCCAGCAGTTTAGGGCTAGCGAGACTTTCCTACAATGAGCAGTTCTTC.

The V gene is TRBV6-5, the J gene TRBJ2-3, with 12 bases identical to TRBD2. Germline CDR1 MNHEY, CDR2 SVGAGI. The CDR3 is 16 amino acids. Losses at the gene ends were 4 bases for V and 6 bases for J; bases not matched to a gene: 8. CDR3 loop: CASSSGLAGMGDTQYF. Written as DNA, the CDR3 is TGTGCCAGCAGTTCCGGACTAGCGGGGATGGGGGATACGCAGTATTTT.

V usage is TRBV7-9 and J usage is TRBJ1-4; D remains unclear. Between the trimmed V and J ends, which lost 8 bases and 4 bases, there was a span of 17 bases. The germline V gene encodes CDR1 SEHNR and CDR2 FQNEAQ (reference sequence). The CDR3 loop spans 15 amino acids. Here the CDR3 reads CASGDRGGDNEKLFF. The CDR3 DNA sequence: TGTGCCAGCGGAGACCGGGGAGGCGATAATGAAAAACTGTTTTTT.

The CDR3 nucleotides read TGTGCCAGCAGCGCGACAGGGTTTGGCTACACCTTC. Protein: CASSATGFGYTF. V gene TRBV11-1 combines with J gene TRBJ1-2, with 7 bases matching TRBD1. From germline, CDR1 is SGHAT and CDR2 FQDESV (reference sequence). The CDR3 runs to 12 residues. Trimming removed 5 bases from V and 7 bases from J; junction bases left unmatched: 4.

A single count supports this clone. The V gene is TRBV5-6, the J gene TRBJ1-2; TRBD1 aligns across 7 bases. The CDR3 consists of 16 residues. Trimming cost V 4 bases and J 4 bases; bases outside gene matches: 13. Germline V gene data show CDR1 as SGHDT and CDR2 as YYEEEE. The CDR3 nucleotides read TGTGCCAGCAGCCTCCCCCGACAGGGAGTCGGCTATGGCTACACCTTC. Translated: CASSLPRQGVGYGYTF.

In this sample, this clone turned up many times. This rearrangement joins TRBV7-9 to TRBJ2-1; 7 nucleotides line up with TRBD2. Germline CDR1 reads SEHNR; CDR2 reads FQNEAQ (reference sequence). The CDR3 has 14 amino acids. V trimming: 1 base; J trimming: 8 bases; junction bases outside the gene matches: 5. CDR3 residues: CASSLGGGLHEQFF. CDR3 nucleotide sequence: TGTGCCAGCAGCTTAGGGGGAGGGCTCCATGAGCAGTTCTTC. The whole variable domain, remainder taken from reference TRBV7-9 and TRBJ2-1, is DTGVSQNPRHKITKRGQNVTFRCDPISEHNRLYWYRQTLGQGPEFLTYFQNEAQLEKSRLLSDRFSAERPKGSFSTLEIQRTEQGDSAMYLCASSLGGGLHEQFFGPGTRLTVL.